These 3 T cell receptor beta chains came from one sample sequenced in a study of post-analysis software for immune sequencing data. Study results and caveats: Several TRBV segments, TRBV5-6, TRBV5-1 and TRBV20-1 among them, were found more frequent in patients than controls.

No antigen has been identified for these receptors. Incorporated into the TCR beta cDNA libraries were unique molecular identifiers, which served to reduce PCR and sequencing biases. TCRdb processed the PCR reads anew with MiXCR; each CDR3 protein has one entry. This table holds 400,000 to 500,000 distinct CDR3 sequences, roughly 38% found once. Material: blood. Source of these receptors: a girl aged 2-15 years with multiple sclerosis.

This clonotype was seen a handful of times. This chain uses TRBV5-5 with TRBJ2-1, with 7 bases aligning to TRBD2. Germline trimming cut 1 base from V and 1 base from J; bases unmatched to any gene: 2. The CDR3 is 15 amino acids. CDR1 and CDR2 (germline): SGHKS, YYEKEE (reference sequence). The CDR3 sequence: CASSLLAESYNEQFF. The DNA for the CDR3 is TGTGCCAGCAGCTTGCTAGCGGAGTCCTACAATGAGCAGTTCTTC. The variable domain in full, with the rest retrieved from reference TRBV5-5 and TRBJ2-1, is DAGVTQSPTHLIKTRGQQVTLRCSPISGHKSVSWYQQVLGQGPQFIFQYYEKEERGRGNFPDRFSARQFPNYSSELNVNALLLGDSALYLCASSLLAESYNEQFFGPGTRLTVL.

This clonotype was picked up one time. V is TRBV9 and J is TRBJ1-2; D is ambiguous. This CDR3 contains 14 residues. The germline V gene encodes CDR1 SGDLS and CDR2 YYNGEE. The V end was cut by 0 bases, the J end by 2 bases, with 8 bases between. The CDR3 spells CASSVEPGNYGYTF. CDR3 DNA: TGTGCCAGCAGCGTAGAACCGGGGAACTATGGCTACACCTTC. The variable domain in full, with the rest retrieved from reference TRBV9 and TRBJ1-2, is DSGVTQTPKHLITATGQRVTLRCSPRSGDLSVYWYQQSLDQGLQFLIQYYNGEERAKGNILERFSAQQFPDLHSELNLSSLELGDSALYFCASSVEPGNYGYTFGSGTRLTVV.

J is TRBJ2-5 and V is TRBV20-1; maybe TRBD1 (6 bases). The CDR3 runs 13 residues. Trimming left V 2 bases short and J 5 bases short, with 12 bases between. Germline V gene sequence: CDR1 DFQATT, CDR2 SNEGSKA (reference sequence). The CDR3: CSARYTGPETQYF. For the CDR3, the DNA is TGCAGTGCTAGATATACAGGGCCGGAGACCCAGTACTTC.